This record concerns one T cell receptor beta chain sequence. Its antigen is as yet unknown. Autoimmune disease history or systemic immunosuppression led to patients being barred. The sample originates from a study of OX40 agonist ivuxolimab in advanced cancers. Study-wide background: Patients in the trial were receiving intravenous ivuxolimab every 2 weeks, at doses of 0.01 to 10 mg/kg. Averaging 60 years in age, with a range of roughly 23 to 80, the cohort was approximately 83% male.

CDR1 and CDR2 from the germline V gene are LNHDA and SQIVND (reference sequence). With 10 bases removed from V and 0 bases from J, the gap between germline ends came to 16 bases. This CDR3 region has 14 residues. TCRdb keeps only in-frame clones here, not all; method: immunoSEQ multiplex PCR. Of roughly 100,000 clones listed, around 87% were seen once; the top ten hold around 0.3%. Study results and caveats: With doses of 0.1 to 3.0 mg/kg, CD4+ and CD8+ blood T cells had undergone clonal expansion by week 6.

The source is an adult with an advanced solid tumor such as melanoma, head and neck, liver or kidney cancer. V and J are TRBV19 and TRBJ2-7, with D possibly TRBD1 on 6 matching bases. Sequencing was performed on CD4+ or CD8+ T cells sorted from blood, taken in a trial of the OX40 agonist ivuxolimab. The CDR3 DNA reads TGTGCCACTAAGATGGACAGCCGCTCCTACGAGCAGTACTTC. Its protein is CATKMDSRSYEQYF.